This TCR beta chain was recovered during a study of T cell responses to AZD1222 COVID-19 vaccine. As for this clone: Antigen: not known.

Germline assignment: CDR1 DFQATT and CDR2 SNEGSKA (reference sequence). The CDR3 runs 11 residues. Trimming left V 4 bases short and J 5 bases short, with 9 bases between. Method: immunoSEQ multiplex PCR; TCRdb's copy keeps in-frame clones and lacks some. The sample lists fewer than 150,000 clones, about 86% occurring once. Analyses pooled second doses at about 4 or about 12 weeks. Findings and limits, study-wide: Spike-specific TCR breadth and depth were elevated following two AZD1222 doses. Seropositivity was recorded at baseline in only six AZD1222 recipients. Repertoires were sampled only after the peak T cell response.

This rearrangement joins TRBV20-1 to TRBJ2-7; D might be TRBD1 (6 bases). The sequencing here drew on peripheral blood, taken 28 days after the second AZD1222 dose. The sequence came from an adult who received the AZD1222 COVID-19 vaccine. CDR3 residues: CSAKGDHEQYF. DNA of the CDR3: TGCAGTGCTAAGGGGGACCACGAGCAGTACTTC.